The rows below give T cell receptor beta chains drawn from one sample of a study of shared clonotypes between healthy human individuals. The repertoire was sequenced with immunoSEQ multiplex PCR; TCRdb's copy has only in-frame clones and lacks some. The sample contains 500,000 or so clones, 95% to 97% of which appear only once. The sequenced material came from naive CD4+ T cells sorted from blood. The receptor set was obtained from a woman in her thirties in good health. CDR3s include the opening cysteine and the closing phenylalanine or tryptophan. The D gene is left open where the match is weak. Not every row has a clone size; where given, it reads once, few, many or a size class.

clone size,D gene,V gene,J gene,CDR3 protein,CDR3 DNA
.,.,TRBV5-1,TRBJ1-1,CASSLSTGSTEAFF,TGCGCCAGCAGCTTGAGTACAGGGTCGACTGAAGCTTTCTTT
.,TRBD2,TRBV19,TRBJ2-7,CASSIAWEGEQYF,TGTGCCAGTAGTATAGCTTGGGAGGGCGAGCAGTACTTC
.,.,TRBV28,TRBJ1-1,CATHSRDTEAFF,TGTGCCACCCATTCCAGGGACACTGAAGCTTTCTTT
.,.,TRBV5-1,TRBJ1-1,CASSWDLRGRTEAFF,TGCGCCAGCAGCTGGGATCTCCGGGGGAGAACTGAAGCTTTCTTT
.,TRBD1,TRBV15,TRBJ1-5,CATSRARGQNQPQHF,TGTGCCACCAGCAGAGCCAGGGGACAGAATCAGCCCCAGCATTTT
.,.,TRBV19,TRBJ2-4,CASSNWHKAKNIQYF,TGTGCCAGTAGTAATTGGCACAAAGCCAAAAACATTCAGTACTTC
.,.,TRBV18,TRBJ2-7,CASSPRQGGEYEQYF,TGTGCCAGCTCACCACGGCAGGGTGGTGAGTACGAGCAGTACTTC
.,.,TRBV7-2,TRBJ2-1,CASSLGFDTNEQFF,TGTGCCAGCAGCTTAGGTTTCGATACCAATGAGCAGTTCTTC
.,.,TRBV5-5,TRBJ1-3,CASSHTGQSPHTIYF,TGTGCCAGCAGCCATACAGGACAATCGCCCCACACCATATATTTT
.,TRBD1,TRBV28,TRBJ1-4,CASTGTGINEKLFF,TGTGCCAGCACCGGGACAGGGATTAATGAAAAACTGTTTTTT
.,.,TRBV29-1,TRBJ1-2,CSVESGQAVNYGYTF,TGCAGCGTTGAGTCAGGGCAGGCGGTAAACTATGGCTACACCTTC
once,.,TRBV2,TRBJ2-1,CASSISRDPSYNEQFF,TGTGCCAGCAGTATAAGCCGGGACCCCTCCTACAATGAGCAGTTCTTC
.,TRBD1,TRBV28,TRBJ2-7,CASTDRIGEQYF,TGTGCCAGCACGGACAGGATCGGCGAGCAGTACTTC
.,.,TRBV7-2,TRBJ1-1,CASSLGQNTEAFF,TGTGCCAGCAGCTTAGGACAGAACACTGAAGCTTTCTTT
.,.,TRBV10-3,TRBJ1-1,CAIRGGAEAFF,TGTGCCATCAGGGGGGGGGCTGAAGCTTTCTTT